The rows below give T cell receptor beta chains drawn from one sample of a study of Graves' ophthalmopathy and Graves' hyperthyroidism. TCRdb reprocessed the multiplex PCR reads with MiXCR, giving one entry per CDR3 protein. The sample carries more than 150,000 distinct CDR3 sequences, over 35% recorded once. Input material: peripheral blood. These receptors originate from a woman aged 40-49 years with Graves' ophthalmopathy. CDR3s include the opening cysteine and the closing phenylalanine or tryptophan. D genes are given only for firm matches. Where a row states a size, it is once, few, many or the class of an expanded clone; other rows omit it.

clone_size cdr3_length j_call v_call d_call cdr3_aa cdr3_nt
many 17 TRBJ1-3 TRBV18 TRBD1 CASSRTGGATSGNTIYF TGTGCCAGCTCTCGAACAGGGGGCGCGACCTCTGGAAACACCATATATTTT
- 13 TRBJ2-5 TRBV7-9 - CAIKGGSKETQYF TGTGCCATCAAAGGGGGGAGTAAGGAGACCCAGTACTTC
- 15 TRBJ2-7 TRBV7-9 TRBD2 CASSPRLAATYEQYF TGTGCCAGCAGCCCCCGGCTAGCGGCGACCTACGAGCAGTACTTC
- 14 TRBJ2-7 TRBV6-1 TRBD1 CASNIGQGSYEQYF TGTGCCAGCAATATCGGACAGGGGTCCTACGAGCAGTACTTC
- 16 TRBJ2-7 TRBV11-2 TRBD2 CASSHRTSGSFNEQYF TGTGCCAGCAGCCATAGGACTAGCGGGAGTTTCAACGAGCAGTACTTC
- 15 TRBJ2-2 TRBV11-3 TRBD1 CASSLIRGPTGELFF TGTGCCAGCAGCTTAATCAGGGGGCCCACCGGGGAGCTGTTTTTT
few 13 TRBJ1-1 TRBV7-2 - CASSLGGWDEAFF TGTGCCAGCAGCTTAGGGGGGTGGGATGAAGCTTTCTTT
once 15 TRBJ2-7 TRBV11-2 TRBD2 CASSSPGGGIYEQYF TGTGCCAGCAGCTCTCCGGGAGGAGGAATCTACGAGCAGTACTTC
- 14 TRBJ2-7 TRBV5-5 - CASSRQGSSYEQYF TGTGCCAGCAGCCGCCAGGGGAGCTCCTACGAGCAGTACTTC
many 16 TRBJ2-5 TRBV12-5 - CASGLVTASGEETQYF TGTGCTAGTGGTTTGGTAACCGCTTCAGGGGAAGAGACCCAGTACTTC
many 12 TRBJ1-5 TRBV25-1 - CASSGRNQPQHF TGTGCCAGCAGTGGAAGGAATCAGCCCCAGCATTTT
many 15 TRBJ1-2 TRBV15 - CATSRDRGVNYGYTF TGTGCCACCAGCAGAGATAGAGGGGTTAACTATGGCTACACCTTC
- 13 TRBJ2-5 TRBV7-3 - CASSHGRQETQYF TGTGCCAGCAGCCATGGCAGACAAGAGACCCAGTACTTC
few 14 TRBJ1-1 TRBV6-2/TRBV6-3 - CASIFRAENTEAFF TGTGCCAGCATTTTCAGGGCGGAGAACACTGAAGCTTTCTTT
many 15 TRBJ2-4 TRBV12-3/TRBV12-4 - CASSLFTLAKNIQYF TGTGCCAGCAGTTTGTTTACACTAGCCAAAAACATTCAGTACTTC